The 25 T cell receptor beta chains below all came from one sample that was sequenced in a study of T cells in Graves' hyperthyroidism and ophthalmopathy. TCR beta CDR3 regions were amplified from RNA. First-round RT-PCR of the TCR CDR3 relied on the HTBI primer set. Each CDR3 protein is one row after TCRdb ran MiXCR on the multiplex PCR reads. The sample carries roughly 500,000 distinct CDR3 sequences, roughly 50% recorded once. Sequencing used peripheral blood or thyroid tissue (not recorded which). These TCRs come from an adult woman with Graves' disease, either hyperthyroidism or ophthalmopathy (not recorded which).

The chain joins TRBV7-9 to TRBJ1-2, with no clear D. Germline CDR1 and CDR2: SEHNR and FQNEAQ (reference sequence). The V gene lost 5 bases and the J gene lost 11 bases, with 15 bases spanning the gap. This CDR3 contains 12 residues. The CDR3 here is CASSPRGSGYTF. The CDR3 bases are TGTGCCAGCAGCCCTCGGGGTAGCGGGTACACCTTC.

Ten or more counts support this clonotype. The chain carries TRBV10-3 and TRBJ1-3; D is uncertain. This CDR3 is built from 16 residues. In germline, CDR1 is ENHRY, CDR2 SYGVKD. V lost 0 bases, J lost 7 bases, and 16 bases lay in between. CDR3 sequence reads: CAISESWVPSRNTIYF. CDR3 in DNA: TGTGCCATCAGTGAGTCCTGGGTGCCAAGCCGGAACACCATATATTTT.

This clonotype was detected many times. The chain has TRBV7-9 and TRBJ1-1; D is undetermined. Germline V lookup: CDR1 SEHNR, CDR2 FQNEAQ (reference sequence). V lost 6 bases and J lost 5, with 16 bases in between. The CDR3 is 14 amino acids. This CDR3 is CASRQLSGRTEAFF. CDR3 DNA sequence: TGTGCCAGCAGACAACTCTCCGGCCGGACTGAAGCTTTCTTT.

V usage is TRBV7-8 and J usage is TRBJ2-2; D may be TRBD2 (7 bases). Germline loops: CDR1 SGHVS, CDR2 FQNEAQ. The CDR3 is 15 amino acids. Trimming stripped 6 bases from V and 5 bases from J, with 16 bases between. The CDR3 is CASSWRGGRTGELFF. DNA of the CDR3: TGTGCCAGCAGTTGGCGCGGGGGCCGGACCGGGGAGCTGTTTTTT.

The chain couples TRBV20-1 to TRBJ1-6, with D tentatively TRBD1 (5 bases). V was clipped by 1 base and J by 7 bases, with 11 bases between them. Germline V gene sequence: CDR1 DFQATT, CDR2 SNEGSKA (reference sequence). The CDR3 is 14 amino acids. CDR3 nucleotides: TGCAGTGCTAGAGCCACACGGGACAATTCACCCCTCCACTTT. Its translation is CSARATRDNSPLHF.

The chain carries TRBV7-2 and TRBJ2-7; no definite D call. V lost 4 bases and J 2 bases, leaving 18 bases between the germline ends. CDR1 SGHTA and CDR2 FQGNSA come from the germline V gene. This CDR3 has 16 residues. The CDR3 spells CASSSQVGKGPYEQYF. The CDR3 DNA is TGTGCCAGCAGCTCCCAGGTAGGGAAAGGGCCCTACGAGCAGTACTTC.

The table lists this clonotype with many counts. The chain links TRBV12-3 or TRBV12-4 to TRBJ2-7; tentatively, D is TRBD1 (5 bases). The V end lost 3 bases, the J end lost 0 bases, and 12 bases lay between the germline ends. The CDR3 length is 15 residues. CDR3 loop: CASSFGRVSSYEQYF. CDR3 coding DNA: TGTGCCAGCAGTTTCGGCAGGGTTAGCTCCTACGAGCAGTACTTC.

Here the CDR3 reads CSAPTSGRYNEQFF. The CDR3 DNA sequence: TGCAGCGCCCCGACTAGCGGGAGATACAATGAGCAGTTCTTC. This chain connects TRBV29-1 to TRBJ2-1, with 12 nucleotides matching TRBD2. Looked up from germline, CDR1 is SQVTM and CDR2 is ANQGSEA. V lost 7 bases and J lost 4; bases outside the gene matches: 5. The CDR3 is 14 residues long.

The rearrangement links TRBV15 to TRBJ2-5, with 7 bases matching TRBD1. Trimming cost V 4 bases and J 6 bases; bases outside gene matches: 11. CDR1 and CDR2 from the germline V gene are LNHNV and YYDKDF (reference sequence). This CDR3 has 15 residues. The CDR3 sequence is CATSIHDRERKTQYF. Written as DNA, the CDR3 is TGTGCCACCAGCATCCACGACAGGGAAAGGAAGACCCAGTACTTC. Variable domain in full (rest from reference TRBV15 and TRBJ2-5): DAMVIQNPRYQVTQFGKPVTLSCSQTLNHNVMYWYQQKSSQAPKLLFHYYDKDFNNEADTPDNFQSRRPNTSFCFLDIRSPGLGDTAMYLCATSIHDRERKTQYFGPGTRLLVL.

In its sample, this clonotype was seen many times. V usage is TRBV11-2 and J usage is TRBJ1-1, with D maybe TRBD1 (5 bases). Germline CDR1 is SGHAT and CDR2 is FQNNGV. V dropped 6 bases and J dropped 2 bases, with 13 bases sitting between them. This CDR3 spans 14 amino acids. The CDR3 DNA is TGTGCCAGCAGGTTACTGACAGTTAACACTGAAGCTTTCTTT. It encodes CASRLLTVNTEAFF.

This chain uses TRBV29-1 with TRBJ1-1; tentatively, D is TRBD1 (5 bases). Per the germline V gene, CDR1 is SQVTM and CDR2 is ANQGSEA. The CDR3 has 14 residues. The V gene lost 6 bases and the J gene lost 1 base, with 15 bases spanning the gap. In DNA form, the CDR3 reads TGCAGCGTCCCGGCCCGGACACCGAACACTGAAGCTTTCTTT. It translates to CSVPARTPNTEAFF.

A remark on this clonotype: A junction boundary mismatches the germline segment, possibly from a read error. The J gene is TRBJ2-6, the V gene TRBV7-8; TRBD1 matches 7 bases. Germline-derived CDR1 and CDR2 are SGHVS and FQNEAQ. CDR3 length equals 16 residues. The CDR3 here is CAGSLDRVSGANVLTF. The CDR3, as DNA: TGTGCCGGCAGCTTAGACAGGGTCTCTGGGGCCAACGTCCTGACTTTC. The full variable domain, in which reference TRBV7-8 and TRBJ2-6 provide the parts outside the CDR3, is GAGVSQSPRYKVAKRGQDVALRCDPISGHVSLFWYQQALGQGPEFLTYFQNEAQLDKSGLPSDRFFAERPEGSVSTLKIQRTQQEDSAVYLCAGSLDRVSGANVLTFGAGSRLTVL.

The chain links TRBV7-6 to TRBJ1-2; TRBD1 matches at 7 bases. V trimming: 1 base; J trimming: 7 bases; junction bases outside the gene matches: 9. The CDR3 contains 15 residues. Per germline, CDR1 SGHVS and CDR2 FNYEAQ. CDR3 sequence (DNA): TGTGCCAGCAGCTTAGGTCAGGGGGGGAGCCTTGGCTACACCTTC. Encoded protein: CASSLGQGGSLGYTF.

The chain couples TRBV14 to TRBJ2-7; 9 bases are shared with TRBD1. This CDR3 has 15 residues. V gave up 1 base and J gave up 3 bases; unmatched junction bases: 4. Germline CDR1 SGHDN, CDR2 FVKESK. DNA of the CDR3: TGTGCCAGCAGCCAAGGGGACAGGGCCCTCTACGAGCAGTACTTC. It codes for CASSQGDRALYEQYF.

There are many counts of this clonotype. This chain uses TRBV4-1 with TRBJ1-5, with 7 bases lining up with TRBD1. Trimming removed 3 bases from V and 2 bases from J; junction bases left unmatched: 4. The CDR3 spans 15 residues. CDR1 and CDR2 from the germline V gene are MGHRA and YSYEKL. The CDR3 here is CASSHGTGGNQPQHF. The CDR3 nucleotides read TGCGCCAGCAGCCACGGAACAGGGGGCAATCAGCCCCAGCATTTT.

This clonotype turned up a few times. The chain employs TRBV29-1 and TRBJ1-2; D uncertain. The CDR3 extends over 12 amino acids. V was shortened by 6 bases and J by 3 bases, with 11 bases between the two germline ends. CDR1 is SQVTM and CDR2 is ANQGSEA in the germline V gene. The CDR3 loop reads CSVAHGYYGYTF. The CDR3 DNA follows: TGCAGCGTCGCTCACGGGTACTATGGCTACACCTTC.

As DNA, the CDR3 is TGTGCCAGTGCACAGGGTCACGATCAGCCCCAGCATTTT. This encodes CASAQGHDQPQHF. The chain combines TRBV19 with TRBJ1-5; D perhaps matches TRBD1 (6 bases). The CDR3 sequence is 13 residues long. Trimming cost V 8 bases and J 5 bases, with 13 bases left between them. Germline CDR1 reads LNHDA; CDR2 reads SQIVND (reference sequence).

This clonotype was seen only once. The CDR3 region has the DNA TGCAGCGTTGAGGAACAGGCCAACTACGAGCAGTACTTC. Amino acids: CSVEEQANYEQYF. V is TRBV29-1 and J is TRBJ2-7; a possible D gene is TRBD1 (5 bases). CDR1 and CDR2 (germline): SQVTM, ANQGSEA. The V end lost 3 bases, the J end lost 3 bases, and 12 bases lay between the germline ends. CDR3 size: 13 residues.

This chain uses TRBV7-9 with TRBJ2-5, with TRBD2 as a possible D gene (7 bases). Germline assignment: CDR1 SEHNR and CDR2 FQNEAQ (reference sequence). This CDR3 region has 17 residues. The germline V and J ends were trimmed by 5 bases and 0 bases, with 19 bases remaining between them. CDR3 in amino acids: CASSHNVGGEHQETQYF. CDR3 DNA sequence: TGTGCCAGCAGCCACAACGTAGGGGGGGAGCACCAAGAGACCCAGTACTTC.

This clonotype was picked up many times. The V call is TRBV20-1, the J call TRBJ1-2, with TRBD1 matching over 8 bases. There are 15 residues in the CDR3. The germline V gene encodes CDR1 DFQATT and CDR2 SNEGSKA (reference sequence). The CDR3 is CSKREGQGVLYGYTF. The CDR3 nucleotides are TGCAGCAAGAGAGAAGGACAGGGAGTTCTCTATGGCTACACCTTC.

The chain uses TRBV28 and TRBJ2-7; D is perhaps TRBD2 (6 bases). V was shortened by 10 bases and J by 4 bases, with 17 bases between the two germline ends. The CDR3 contains 13 residues. CDR1 MDHEN and CDR2 SYDVKM come from the germline V gene. The CDR3 protein is CAITGTRDYEQYF. In DNA, the CDR3 is TGTGCCATCACCGGGACTCGTGATTACGAGCAGTACTTC.

This clonotype was detected ten times or more. V gene TRBV20-1 combines with J gene TRBJ1-2, with D perhaps matching TRBD1 (5 bases). Trimming removed 6 bases at V and 5 bases at J, with 13 bases between. CDR3 length equals 12 residues. Germline CDR1 DFQATT, CDR2 SNEGSKA (reference sequence). The CDR3 is CSAGDRVYGYTF. CDR3 nucleotide sequence: TGCAGTGCCGGCGACAGAGTATATGGCTACACCTTC.

This chain joins TRBV10-3 and TRBJ2-2, with 9 positions matching TRBD1. The germline gives CDR1 ENHRY, CDR2 SYGVKD. J was trimmed by 7 bases and V by 0 bases; bases with no gene match: 9. CDR3 length equals 17 residues. The CDR3 sequence: CAISESTGGEVFGELFF. As DNA, the CDR3 is TGTGCCATCAGTGAGTCTACAGGGGGCGAGGTTTTCGGGGAGCTGTTTTTT.

The chain combines TRBV2 with TRBJ1-2; the D gene is possibly TRBD1 (5 bases). Trimming took 6 bases from V and 4 from J, leaving 12 bases between them. The CDR3 length is 13 residues. Per the germline V gene, CDR1 is SNHLY and CDR2 is FYNNEI. CDR3 sequence: CASRDQGTYGYTF. CDR3 bases: TGTGCCAGCAGAGACCAGGGAACCTATGGCTACACCTTC.

This clonotype was recorded only once. No conserved phenylalanine or tryptophan ends this CDR3, so it is likely a read error. The rearrangement uses TRBV29-1 and TRBJ1-1; 7 nucleotides match TRBD1. Germline loops: CDR1 SQVTM, CDR2 ANQGSEA. This CDR3 contains 12 residues. The ends lost 7 bases at V and 6 bases at J; junction bases unmatched: 8. CDR3 residues: CSARQGSSEAFS. The DNA of the CDR3 is TGCAGCGCCCGACAGGGATCTTCTGAAGCTTTCTCT.